This section outlines one T cell receptor beta chain sequence together with its context. What it recognizes is unknown. The CDR3 has 15 residues. In germline, CDR1 is SNHLY, CDR2 FYNNEI. Trimming took off 0 bases at V and 0 bases at J, with 6 bases between the two ends. This sample was taken from a study of Ad26.COV2.S vaccination and SARS-CoV-2 variants. The study's findings and limits: Substantial response breadth was reportedly seen for spike-specific CD8+ and CD4+ T cells after vaccination. Placebo recipients trailed vaccine recipients in spike-specific TCR breadth. Whether participants received vaccine or placebo, their non-spike TCR breadth was similar. Assessments of TCR breadth and depth may have underestimated the total T cell responses.

The assay was immunoSEQ multiplex PCR, and TCRdb's table has in-frame clones only and misses some. The data show more than 150,000 clones, about 83% seen once. The sequence came from a human donor who had recovered from COVID-19. The sequencing used peripheral blood, collected after recovery from COVID-19. The chain combines TRBV2 with TRBJ2-4; no firm D call. The CDR3 here is CASSEAFKAKNIQYF. CDR3 nucleotide sequence: TGTGCCAGCAGTGAAGCATTCAAAGCCAAAAACATTCAGTACTTC.